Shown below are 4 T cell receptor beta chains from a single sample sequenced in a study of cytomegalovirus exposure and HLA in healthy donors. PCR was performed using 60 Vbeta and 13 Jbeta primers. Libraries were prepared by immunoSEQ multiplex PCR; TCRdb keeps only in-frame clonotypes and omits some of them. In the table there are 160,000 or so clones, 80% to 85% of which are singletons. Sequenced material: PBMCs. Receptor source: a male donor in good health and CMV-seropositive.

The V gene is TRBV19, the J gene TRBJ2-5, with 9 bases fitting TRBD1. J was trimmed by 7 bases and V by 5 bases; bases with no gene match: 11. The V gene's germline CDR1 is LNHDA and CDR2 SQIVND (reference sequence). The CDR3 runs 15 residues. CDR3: CASSPLDRGDGTQYF. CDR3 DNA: TGTGCCAGTAGTCCGCTGGACAGGGGAGACGGGACCCAGTACTTC.

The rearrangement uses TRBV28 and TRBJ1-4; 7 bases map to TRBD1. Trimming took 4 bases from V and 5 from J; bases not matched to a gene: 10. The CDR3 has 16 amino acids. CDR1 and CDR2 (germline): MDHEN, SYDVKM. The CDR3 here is CASSSQVTGRNEKLFF. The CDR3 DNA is TGTGCCAGCAGTTCCCAAGTGACAGGGAGGAATGAAAAACTGTTTTTT. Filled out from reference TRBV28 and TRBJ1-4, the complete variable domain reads DVKVTQSSRYLVKRTGEKVFLECVQDMDHENMFWYRQDPGLGLRLIYFSYDVKMKEKGDIPEGYSVSREKKERFSLILESASTNQTSMYLCASSSQVTGRNEKLFFGSGTQLSVL.

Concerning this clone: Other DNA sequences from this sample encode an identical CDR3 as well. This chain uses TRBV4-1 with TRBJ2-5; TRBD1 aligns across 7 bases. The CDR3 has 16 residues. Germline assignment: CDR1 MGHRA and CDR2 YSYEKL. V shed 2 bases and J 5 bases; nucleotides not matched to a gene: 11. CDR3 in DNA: TGCGCCAGCAGCCAAAACTTTGAGGGGGCTGGGGAGACCCAGTACTTC. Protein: CASSQNFEGAGETQYF.

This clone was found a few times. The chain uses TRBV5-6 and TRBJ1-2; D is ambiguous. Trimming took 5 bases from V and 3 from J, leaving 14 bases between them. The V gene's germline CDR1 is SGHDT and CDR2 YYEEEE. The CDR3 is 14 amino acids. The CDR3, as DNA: TGTGCCAGCAGGCTGCCAGGCTCCGACTATGGCTACACCTTC. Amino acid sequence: CASRLPGSDYGYTF.